This is a list of T cell receptor beta chains from one sample in a study of CD8 T cells in Susac syndrome. A single record per CDR3 protein comes from TCRdb applying MiXCR to the immunoSEQ multiplex PCR reads. The data show around 280,000 distinct CDR3 sequences, 92% seen once. Sequenced: CD4+ T cells from PBMCs. The receptors shown here come from a human donor with multiple sclerosis. CDR3s include the opening cysteine and the closing phenylalanine or tryptophan. The D gene is left open where the match is weak.

CDR3 protein,CDR3 DNA,V gene,D gene,J gene
CASSRNPGNTIYF,TGCGCCAGCAGCCGGAATCCTGGAAACACCATATATTTT,TRBV5-1,.,TRBJ1-3
CASSLHTGTDTQYF,TGTGCCAGCAGTCTCCATACAGGGACAGATACGCAGTATTTT,TRBV12-3/TRBV12-4,.,TRBJ2-3
CSVGPRVGTDTQYF,TGCAGCGTCGGACCCCGCGTAGGAACAGATACGCAGTATTTT,TRBV29-1,.,TRBJ2-3
CASSQGRGGYTEAFF,TGTGCCAGCAGCCAAGGACGAGGGGGGTACACTGAAGCTTTCTTT,TRBV3-1,.,TRBJ1-1
CASSPVGPILTDTQYF,TGTGCCAGCAGTCCCGTGGGACCAATCCTCACAGATACGCAGTATTTT,TRBV6-2/TRBV6-3,.,TRBJ2-3
CSARDVASGSTTLSFF,.,TRBV20-1,.,TRBJ2-1
CASRWAAQETQYF,TGTGCCAGCAGATGGGCAGCACAAGAGACCCAGTACTTC,TRBV2,.,TRBJ2-5
CASSEGGMNTEAFF,TGCGCCAGCAGTGAGGGGGGAATGAACACTGAAGCTTTCTTT,TRBV10-1,.,TRBJ1-1
CASSDPNQPQHF,TGTGCCAGCAGTGACCCCAATCAGCCCCAGCATTTT,TRBV6-2/TRBV6-3,.,TRBJ1-5
CASTSLPTGANTEAFF,TGCGCCAGCACCTCCCTCCCGACAGGAGCGAACACTGAAGCTTTCTTT,TRBV5-1,.,TRBJ1-1
CASRLDKPRIYEQYF,TGTGCCAGCAGACTCGACAAGCCCCGTATCTACGAGCAGTACTTC,TRBV6-2/TRBV6-3,.,TRBJ2-7